This T cell receptor beta chain was recovered during a study of T cells in Graves' hyperthyroidism and ophthalmopathy. Study in general: At the time of initial diagnosis and before any treatment, peripheral blood was collected.

This clonotype was counted at least ten times. Any patient presenting with uncontrolled infection, other autoimmune disease, pregnancy or lactation was left out. The germline CDR1 and CDR2 sequences are SGHAT and FQNNGV. V lost 8 bases, J lost 0 bases, and 12 bases stayed unmatched. The CDR3 loop spans 16 amino acids. Amplification targeted TCR beta CDR3 regions from RNA transcripts. The TCR CDR3 was amplified in a first-round RT-PCR using the HTBI primer set. TCRdb re-derived calls from the multiplex PCR reads in MiXCR, one entry per CDR3 protein. This repertoire shows about 600,000 distinct CDR3 sequences, around 15% found once; its top ten account for 3% to 4%.

The origin of this receptor is a woman aged 40-49 years with Graves' ophthalmopathy. Material: blood. The chain employs TRBV11-2 and TRBJ2-7; 8 nucleotides match TRBD2. The CDR3 here is CASASRGLGNSYEQYF. The CDR3 region has the DNA TGTGCCAGCGCCTCTAGGGGACTAGGGAACTCCTACGAGCAGTACTTC.